This T cell receptor beta chain was observed in a study of post-analysis software for immune sequencing data. Study context: Clinical courses comprised relapsing-remitting, secondary progressive and progressive-relapsing multiple sclerosis.

With respect to this clonotype: Its antigen is undetermined.

Study results and limitations: The five TRBV segments detected at higher frequency in patients than in controls included TRBV5-6, TRBV5-1 and TRBV20-1. Samples prepared in the same batch strongly co-clustered by F measure. When compared against controls, multiple sclerosis patients showed significantly lower normalized Chao1 diversity.

Sequencing libraries made from TCR beta cDNA carried unique molecular identifiers. Input of roughly 1 to 11 million T cells yielded 500,000 to 650,000 cDNA molecules. TCRdb ran MiXCR on the PCR reads and lists one entry per CDR3 protein. The data show approximately 570,000 distinct CDR3 sequences, about 40% seen once. Trimming shortened V by 6 bases and J by 9 bases, and 14 bases separated the two germline ends. The length of the CDR3 is 12 residues. This clonotype was obtained from a girl aged 10 to 17 with multiple sclerosis. Source material: blood. This sequence joins TRBV12-3 or TRBV12-4 and TRBJ1-1; D remains ambiguous. The chain's CDR3 is CASSQGRIKAFF. The CDR3 DNA reads as TGTGCCAGCAGCCAAGGACGGATCAAAGCTTTCTTT.